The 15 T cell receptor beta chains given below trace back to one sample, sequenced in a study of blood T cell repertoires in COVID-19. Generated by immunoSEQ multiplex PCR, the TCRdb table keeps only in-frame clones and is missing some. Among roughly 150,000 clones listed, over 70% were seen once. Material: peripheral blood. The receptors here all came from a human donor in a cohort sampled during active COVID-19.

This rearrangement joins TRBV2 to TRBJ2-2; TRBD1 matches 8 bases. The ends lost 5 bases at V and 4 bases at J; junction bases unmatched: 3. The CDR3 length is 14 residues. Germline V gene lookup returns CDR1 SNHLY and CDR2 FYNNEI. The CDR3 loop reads CASSPGQGTGELFF. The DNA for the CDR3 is TGTGCCAGCAGTCCAGGACAGGGCACCGGGGAGCTGTTTTTT.

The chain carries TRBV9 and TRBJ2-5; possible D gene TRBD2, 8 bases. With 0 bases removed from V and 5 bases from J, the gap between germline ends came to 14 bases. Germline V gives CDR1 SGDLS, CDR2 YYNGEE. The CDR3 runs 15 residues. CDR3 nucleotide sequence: TGTGCCAGCAGCGTAGGACAGGGACTAGGGGAGACCCAGTACTTC. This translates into CASSVGQGLGETQYF.

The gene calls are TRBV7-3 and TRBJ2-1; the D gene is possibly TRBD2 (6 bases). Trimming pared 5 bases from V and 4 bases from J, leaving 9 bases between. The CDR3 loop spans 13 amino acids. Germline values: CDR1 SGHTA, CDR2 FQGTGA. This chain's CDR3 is CASSPEGYNEQFF. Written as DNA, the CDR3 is TGTGCCAGCAGCCCGGAGGGTTACAATGAGCAGTTCTTC. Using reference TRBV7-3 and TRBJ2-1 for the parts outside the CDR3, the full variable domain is GAGVSQTPSNKVTEKGKYVELRCDPISGHTALYWYRQSLGQGPEFLIYFQGTGAADDSGLPNDRFFAVRPEGSVSTLKIQRTERGDSAVYLCASSPEGYNEQFFGPGTRLTVL.

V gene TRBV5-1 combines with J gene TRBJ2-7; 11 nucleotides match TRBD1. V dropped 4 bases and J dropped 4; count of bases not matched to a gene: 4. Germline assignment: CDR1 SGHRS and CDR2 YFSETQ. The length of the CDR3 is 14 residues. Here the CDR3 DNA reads TGCGCCAGCAGCAGGGACAGGGGGGCATACGAGCAGTACTTC. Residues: CASSRDRGAYEQYF.

CDR3 in DNA: TGTGCCAGCAGCACCGGGACAGGAGACCCCTACGAGCAGTACGTC. Translated: CASSTGTGDPYEQYV. This rearrangement joins TRBV5-6 to TRBJ2-7, with TRBD1 identical over 8 bases. Germline loops: CDR1 SGHDT, CDR2 YYEEEE. J gave up 2 bases and V 4 bases, and 8 bases lay outside the gene matches. The CDR3 sequence is 15 residues long.

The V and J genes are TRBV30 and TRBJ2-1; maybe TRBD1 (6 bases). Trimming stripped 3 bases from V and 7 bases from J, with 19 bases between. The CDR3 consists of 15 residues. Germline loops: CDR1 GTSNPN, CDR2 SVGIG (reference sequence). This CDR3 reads CAWREKGVGRNEQFF. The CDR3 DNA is TGTGCCTGGAGGGAAAAGGGGGTGGGTCGAAATGAGCAGTTCTTC.

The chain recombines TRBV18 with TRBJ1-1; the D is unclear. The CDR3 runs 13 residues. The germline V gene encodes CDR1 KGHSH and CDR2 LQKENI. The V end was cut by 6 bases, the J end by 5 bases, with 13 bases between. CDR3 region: CASSLNRLTEAFF. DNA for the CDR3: TGTGCCAGCTCGCTTAATCGGTTGACTGAAGCTTTCTTT. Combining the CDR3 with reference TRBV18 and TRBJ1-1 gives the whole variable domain NAGVMQNPRHLVRRRGQEARLRCSPMKGHSHVYWYRQLPEEGLKFMVYLQKENIIDESGMPKERFSAEFPKEGPSILRIQQVVRGDSAAYFCASSLNRLTEAFFGQGTRLTVV.

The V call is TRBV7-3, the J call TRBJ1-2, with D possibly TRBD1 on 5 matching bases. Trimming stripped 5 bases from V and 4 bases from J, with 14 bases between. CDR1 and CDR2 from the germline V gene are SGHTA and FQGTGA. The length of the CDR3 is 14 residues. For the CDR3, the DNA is TGTGCCAGCAGCGACCAGGGTTACGGCTATGGCTACACCTTC. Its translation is CASSDQGYGYGYTF.

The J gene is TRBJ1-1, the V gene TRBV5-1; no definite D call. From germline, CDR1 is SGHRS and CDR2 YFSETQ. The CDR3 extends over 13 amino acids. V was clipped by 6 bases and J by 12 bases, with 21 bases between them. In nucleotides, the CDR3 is TGCGCCAGCAAGAGGGAAACAGTCACCGGGACTTTCTTT. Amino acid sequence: CASKRETVTGTFF.

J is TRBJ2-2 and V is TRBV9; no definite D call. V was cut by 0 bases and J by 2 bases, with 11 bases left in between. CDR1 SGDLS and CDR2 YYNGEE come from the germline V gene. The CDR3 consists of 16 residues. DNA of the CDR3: TGTGCCAGCAGCGTAGGGTTTAGCCTAAACACCGGGGAGCTGTTTTTT. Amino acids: CASSVGFSLNTGELFF.

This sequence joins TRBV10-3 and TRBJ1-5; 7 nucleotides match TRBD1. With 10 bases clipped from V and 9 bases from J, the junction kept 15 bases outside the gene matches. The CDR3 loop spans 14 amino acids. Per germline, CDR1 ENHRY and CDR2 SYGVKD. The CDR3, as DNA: TGTGCCAGGACTCCGGGACAGATATATCGGCCCCAGCATTTT. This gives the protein CARTPGQIYRPQHF.

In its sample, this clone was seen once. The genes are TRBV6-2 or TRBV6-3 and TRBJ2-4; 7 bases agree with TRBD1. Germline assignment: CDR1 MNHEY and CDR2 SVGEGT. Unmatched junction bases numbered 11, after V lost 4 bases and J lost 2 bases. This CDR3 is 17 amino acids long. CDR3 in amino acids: CASSSIDRVRTKNIQYF. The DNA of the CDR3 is TGTGCCAGCAGTTCCATCGACAGGGTGAGGACCAAAAACATTCAGTACTTC.

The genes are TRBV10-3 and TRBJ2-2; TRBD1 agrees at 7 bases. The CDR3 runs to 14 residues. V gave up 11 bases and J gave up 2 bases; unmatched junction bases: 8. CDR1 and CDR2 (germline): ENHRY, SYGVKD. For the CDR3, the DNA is TGTGCCTCCGGACAGGCGGCAAACACCGGGGAGCTGTTTTTT. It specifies CASGQAANTGELFF.

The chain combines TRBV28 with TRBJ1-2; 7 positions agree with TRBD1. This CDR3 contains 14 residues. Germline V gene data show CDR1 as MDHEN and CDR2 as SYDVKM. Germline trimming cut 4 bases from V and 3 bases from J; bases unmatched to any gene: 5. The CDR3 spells CASSSQGVDYGYTF. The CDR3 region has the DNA TGTGCCAGCAGTTCGCAGGGGGTGGACTATGGCTACACCTTC.

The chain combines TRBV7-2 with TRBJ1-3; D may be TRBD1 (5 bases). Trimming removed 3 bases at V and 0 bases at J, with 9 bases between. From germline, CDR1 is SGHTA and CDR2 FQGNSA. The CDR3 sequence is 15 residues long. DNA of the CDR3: TGTGCCAGCAGCTTTGGGGCGTACTCTGGAAACACCATATATTTT. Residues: CASSFGAYSGNTIYF.